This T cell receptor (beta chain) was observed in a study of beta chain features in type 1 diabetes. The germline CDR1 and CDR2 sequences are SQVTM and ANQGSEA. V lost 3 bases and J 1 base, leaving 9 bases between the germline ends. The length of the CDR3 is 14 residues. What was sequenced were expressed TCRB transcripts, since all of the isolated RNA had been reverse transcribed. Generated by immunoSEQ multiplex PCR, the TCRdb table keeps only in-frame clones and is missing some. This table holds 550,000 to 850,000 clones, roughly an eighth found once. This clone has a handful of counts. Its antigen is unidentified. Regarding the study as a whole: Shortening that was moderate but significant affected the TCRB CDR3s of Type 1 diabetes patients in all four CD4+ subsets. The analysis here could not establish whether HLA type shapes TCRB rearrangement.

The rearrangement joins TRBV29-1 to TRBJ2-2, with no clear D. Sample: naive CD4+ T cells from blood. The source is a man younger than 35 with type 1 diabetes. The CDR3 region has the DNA TGCAGCGTTGAGGCGCAGATGAACACCGGGGAGCTGTTTTTT. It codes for CSVEAQMNTGELFF.